Below, 20 T cell receptor beta chains from the same sample are listed, as sequenced in a study of T cells after yellow fever vaccination. Each CDR3 protein is one row after TCRdb ran MiXCR on the 5' RACE reads. The sample has around 340,000 distinct CDR3 sequences; 7.5% to 9% are singletons. Source: PBMCs, taken on the day of the first yellow fever vaccination. The receptors here all came from a man aged 18 to 29 who received the YFV17D yellow fever vaccine.

The chain uses TRBV19 and TRBJ1-4; 8 bases line up with TRBD1. The V gene's germline CDR1 is LNHDA and CDR2 SQIVND (reference sequence). This CDR3 contains 17 residues. J was trimmed by 3 bases and V by 3 bases; bases with no gene match: 9. The CDR3 is CASSMRQGTASNEKLFF. The CDR3 DNA is TGTGCCAGTAGTATGAGACAGGGGACCGCCTCTAATGAAAAACTGTTTTTT. The full variable domain, completed using reference TRBV19 and TRBJ1-4, is DGGITQSPKYLFRKEGQNVTLSCEQNLNHDAMYWYRQDPGQGLRLIYYSQIVNDFQKGDIAEGYSVSREKKESFPLTVTSAQKNPTAFYLCASSMRQGTASNEKLFFGSGTQLSVL.

The chain couples TRBV11-3 to TRBJ1-1; TRBD1 matches at 8 bases. From germline, CDR1 is SGHNT and CDR2 YENEEA. Trimming took 8 bases from V and 4 from J; bases not matched to a gene: 6. This CDR3 has 13 amino acids. The CDR3 region is CASARQGSTEAFF. CDR3 nucleotides: TGTGCCAGCGCTCGACAGGGGAGCACTGAAGCTTTCTTT. Full variable domain (rest looked up from reference TRBV11-3 and TRBJ1-1): EAGVVQSPRYKIIEKKQPVAFWCNPISGHNTLYWYLQNLGQGPELLIRYENEEAVDDSQLPKDRFSAERLKGVDSTLKIQPAELGDSAVYLCASARQGSTEAFFGQGTRLTVV.

This rearrangement joins TRBV7-9 to TRBJ1-1; TRBD1 might be the D (5 bases). CDR3 length equals 15 residues. V was pared by 1 base and J by 6 bases, with 15 bases between. The germline gives CDR1 SEHNR, CDR2 FQNEAQ (reference sequence). This CDR3 reads CASSLVEEGTAEAFF. DNA of the CDR3: TGTGCCAGCAGCTTAGTCGAGGAGGGGACTGCTGAAGCTTTCTTT. Full variable domain (missing parts from reference TRBV7-9 and TRBJ1-1): DTGVSQNPRHKITKRGQNVTFRCDPISEHNRLYWYRQTLGQGPEFLTYFQNEAQLEKSRLLSDRFSAERPKGSFSTLEIQRTEQGDSAMYLCASSLVEEGTAEAFFGQGTRLTVV.

This clonotype occurred a few times. V gene TRBV10-2 combines with J gene TRBJ2-3, with D perhaps matching TRBD2 (5 bases). This CDR3 comprises 13 residues. CDR1 WSHSY and CDR2 SAAADI come from the germline V gene. The V end was cut by 10 bases, the J end by 0 bases, with 11 bases between. This CDR3 reads CATSGLSTDTQYF. In DNA form, the CDR3 reads TGCGCCACCTCAGGACTGAGCACAGATACGCAGTATTTT.

This clonotype appeared a few times. The rearrangement joins TRBV5-1 to TRBJ1-4; D perhaps matches TRBD1 (5 bases). This CDR3 is built from 15 residues. V dropped 5 bases and J dropped 4 bases, with 15 bases sitting between them. From germline, CDR1 is SGHRS and CDR2 YFSETQ. The chain's CDR3 is CASRGKTAYNEKLFF. CDR3 in DNA: TGCGCCAGCAGGGGCAAGACAGCCTATAATGAAAAACTGTTTTTT.

The V and J genes are TRBV7-9 and TRBJ2-1, with 9 bases identical to TRBD2. Germline V gene sequence: CDR1 SEHNR, CDR2 FQNEAQ (reference sequence). J was trimmed by 3 bases and V by 5 bases; bases with no gene match: 11. The length of the CDR3 is 17 residues. The chain's CDR3 is CASSPPQAGGHYNEQFF. The CDR3 DNA is TGTGCCAGCAGCCCCCCCCAAGCGGGGGGTCACTACAATGAGCAGTTCTTC.

The sample holds many counts of this clonotype. The chain couples TRBV29-1 to TRBJ1-1; D ambiguous. This CDR3 spans 13 amino acids. Looked up from germline, CDR1 is SQVTM and CDR2 is ANQGSEA. V lost 0 bases to trimming and J lost 8 bases, with 13 bases between them. DNA of the CDR3: TGCAGCGTTGAAGACTTCTCCAGTACAGAAGCTTTCTTT. Residues: CSVEDFSSTEAFF.

The genes are TRBV29-1 and TRBJ2-1, with 8 bases aligning to TRBD2. Germline values: CDR1 SQVTM, CDR2 ANQGSEA. V dropped 6 bases and J dropped 8; count of bases not matched to a gene: 6. The CDR3 runs 12 residues. This CDR3 reads CSVSRGGDEQFF. CDR3 in DNA: TGCAGCGTGTCCCGGGGGGGCGATGAGCAGTTCTTC.

The sample holds a few counts of this clonotype. The rearrangement links TRBV6-1 to TRBJ2-5; 13 bases agree with TRBD2. Trimming removed 6 bases from V and 0 bases from J; junction bases left unmatched: 4. The CDR3 is 16 residues long. In germline, CDR1 is MNHNS, CDR2 SASEGT. The CDR3 reads CASSRGLAGYQETQYF. DNA of the CDR3: TGTGCCAGCAGCCGGGGACTAGCGGGATACCAAGAGACCCAGTACTTC.

The sample holds a few counts of this clonotype. V usage is TRBV5-1 and J usage is TRBJ2-1, with 8 bases lining up with TRBD2. The CDR3 is 18 residues long. The ends lost 4 bases at V and 0 bases at J; junction bases unmatched: 12. Germline V CDR1 and CDR2: SGHRS, YFSETQ. The CDR3 sequence: CASSRGGGPTSSYNEQFF. DNA for the CDR3: TGCGCCAGCAGCCGAGGCGGGGGGCCCACCAGCTCCTACAATGAGCAGTTCTTC.

The gene calls are TRBV13 and TRBJ2-7; D remains ambiguous. V was trimmed by 5 bases and J by 2 bases, leaving 19 bases between them. This CDR3 contains 16 residues. Per the germline V gene, CDR1 is PRHDT and CDR2 is FYEKMQ (reference sequence). The CDR3 region is CASSRLGVGITYEQYV. CDR3 bases: TGTGCCAGCAGCCGATTAGGAGTGGGGATAACCTACGAGCAGTACGTC.

There are a few counts of this clonotype. The chain combines TRBV7-3 with TRBJ2-7; D may be TRBD1 (6 bases). This CDR3 has 14 amino acids. V lost 1 base and J 2 bases, leaving 9 bases between the germline ends. The germline CDR1 and CDR2 sequences are SGHTA and FQGTGA. The CDR3 coding sequence is TGTGCCAGCAGCTTAAGGGACACGACCTACGAGCAGTACGTC. As protein: CASSLRDTTYEQYV.

This clonotype was counted only a few times. The rearrangement joins TRBV12-3 or TRBV12-4 to TRBJ2-7; D is perhaps TRBD1 or TRBD2 (6 bases each). CDR3 size: 15 residues. With 6 bases removed from V and 1 base from J, the gap between germline ends came to 16 bases. In DNA form, the CDR3 reads TGTGCCAGCAGCAGGGGCGACGGGGGATCCTACGAGCAGTACTTC. This codes for CASSRGDGGSYEQYF.

The V and J genes are TRBV12-3 or TRBV12-4 and TRBJ2-2, with 7 bases that match TRBD1. V lost 5 bases to trimming and J lost 6 bases; unmatched junction nucleotides: 3. This CDR3 contains 13 residues. The CDR3 protein is CASSLTGPGELFF. The CDR3 DNA follows: TGTGCCAGCAGTCTGACAGGGCCCGGGGAGCTGTTTTTT.

This clonotype was seen more than once but under ten times. The J gene is TRBJ1-6, the V gene TRBV12-3 or TRBV12-4; D is unresolved. V was pared by 3 bases and J by 10 bases, with 13 bases between. The CDR3 spans 14 residues. The CDR3 loop is CASSFKEQGSPLHF. The CDR3, as DNA: TGTGCCAGCAGTTTTAAGGAACAAGGGTCACCCCTCCACTTT.

The chain joins TRBV28 to TRBJ1-6; 7 bases fit TRBD1. Germline lookup yields CDR1 MDHEN and CDR2 SYDVKM. V gave up 6 bases and J gave up 9 bases; unmatched junction bases: 11. There are 15 residues in the CDR3. CDR3 sequence: CASRTPDRDGSPLHF. CDR3 bases: TGTGCCAGCAGGACCCCCGACAGGGACGGTTCACCCCTCCACTTT. The entire variable domain, with the rest obtained from reference TRBV28 and TRBJ1-6, is as follows: DVKVTQSSRYLVKRTGEKVFLECVQDMDHENMFWYRQDPGLGLRLIYFSYDVKMKEKGDIPEGYSVSREKKERFSLILESASTNQTSMYLCASRTPDRDGSPLHFGNGTRLTVT.

This clonotype turned up a few times. The chain has TRBV18 and TRBJ2-5, with D unresolved. V lost 4 bases and J 1 base, leaving 13 bases between the germline ends. The CDR3 consists of 15 residues. From germline, CDR1 is KGHSH and CDR2 LQKENI. CDR3 DNA sequence: TGTGCCAGCTCACTCCGACGGGTAACCCAAGAGACCCAGTACTTC. Residues: CASSLRRVTQETQYF.

A word on this clonotype: Germline is not matched at one junction end, which may reflect a read error. This chain connects TRBV29-1 to TRBJ2-2; possibly TRBD1 or TRBD2 for D (6 bases each). The CDR3 contains 14 residues. Germline CDR1 is SQVTM and CDR2 is ANQGSEA. DNA for the CDR3: TGCAGCGTTGGGGGAGGACAGAACACCTGGGAGCTGTTTTTT. Translation: CSVGGGQNTWELFF.

The chain couples TRBV11-2 to TRBJ2-7, with 8 bases matching TRBD1. V dropped 0 bases and J dropped 4; count of bases not matched to a gene: 8. Germline values: CDR1 SGHAT, CDR2 FQNNGV. The CDR3 sequence is 16 residues long. In DNA form, the CDR3 reads TGTGCCAGCAGCTTAGAATACTTGGACAGGGCGTACGAGCAGTACTTC. It yields the protein CASSLEYLDRAYEQYF.

V and J are TRBV7-2 and TRBJ1-4; D is possibly TRBD1 (6 bases). V was trimmed by 0 bases and J by 11 bases, leaving 19 bases between them. This CDR3 spans 16 amino acids. Germline V CDR1 and CDR2: SGHTA, FQGNSA. CDR3: CASSLARGQVMRKLFF. CDR3 coding DNA: TGTGCCAGCAGCTTAGCGCGGGGACAAGTAATGAGGAAACTGTTTTTT.